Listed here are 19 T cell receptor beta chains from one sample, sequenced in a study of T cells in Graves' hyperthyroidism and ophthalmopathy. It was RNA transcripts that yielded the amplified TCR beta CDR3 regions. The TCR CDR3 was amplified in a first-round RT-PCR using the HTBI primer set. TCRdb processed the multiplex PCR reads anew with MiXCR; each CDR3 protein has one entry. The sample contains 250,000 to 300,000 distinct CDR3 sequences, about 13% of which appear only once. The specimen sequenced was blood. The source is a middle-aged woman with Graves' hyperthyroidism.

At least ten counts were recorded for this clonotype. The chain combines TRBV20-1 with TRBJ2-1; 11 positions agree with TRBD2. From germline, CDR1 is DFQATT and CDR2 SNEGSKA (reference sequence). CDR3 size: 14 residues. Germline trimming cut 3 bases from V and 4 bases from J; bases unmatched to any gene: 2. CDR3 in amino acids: CSASSGRGYNEQFF. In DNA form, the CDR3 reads TGCAGTGCTAGTAGCGGGAGGGGTTACAATGAGCAGTTCTTC.

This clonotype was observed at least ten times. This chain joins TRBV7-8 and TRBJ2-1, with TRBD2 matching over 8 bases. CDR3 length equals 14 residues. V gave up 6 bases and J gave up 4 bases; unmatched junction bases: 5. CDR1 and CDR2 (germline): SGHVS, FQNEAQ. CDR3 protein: CASRGSGSYNEQFF. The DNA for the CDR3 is TGTGCCAGCAGAGGCAGCGGGAGTTACAATGAGCAGTTCTTC.

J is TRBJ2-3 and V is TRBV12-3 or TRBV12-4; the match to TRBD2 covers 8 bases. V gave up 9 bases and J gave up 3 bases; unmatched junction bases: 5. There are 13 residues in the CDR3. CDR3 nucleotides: TGTGCCAGTTCAGCGGGAGTTACAGATACGCAGTATTTT. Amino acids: CASSAGVTDTQYF.

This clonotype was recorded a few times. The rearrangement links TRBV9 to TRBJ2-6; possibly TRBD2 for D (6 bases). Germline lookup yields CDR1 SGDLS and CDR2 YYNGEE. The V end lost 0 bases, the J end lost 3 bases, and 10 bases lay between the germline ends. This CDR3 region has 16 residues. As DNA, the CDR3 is TGTGCCAGCAGCGTAGGTGGAGGGATTGGGGCCAACGTCCTGACTTTC. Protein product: CASSVGGGIGANVLTF.

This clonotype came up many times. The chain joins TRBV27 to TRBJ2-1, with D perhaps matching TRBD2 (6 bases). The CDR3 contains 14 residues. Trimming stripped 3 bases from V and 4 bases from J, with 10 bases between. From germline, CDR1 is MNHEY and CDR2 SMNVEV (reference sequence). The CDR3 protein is CASSFRDFYNEQFF. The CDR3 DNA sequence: TGTGCCAGCAGTTTCCGGGACTTTTACAATGAGCAGTTCTTC.

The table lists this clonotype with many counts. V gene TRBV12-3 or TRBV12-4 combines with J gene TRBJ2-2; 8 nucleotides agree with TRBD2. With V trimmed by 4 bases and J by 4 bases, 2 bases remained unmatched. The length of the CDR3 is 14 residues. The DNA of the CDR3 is TGTGCCAGCAGTTGGGGGACTAGCACCGGGGAGCTGTTTTTT. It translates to CASSWGTSTGELFF.

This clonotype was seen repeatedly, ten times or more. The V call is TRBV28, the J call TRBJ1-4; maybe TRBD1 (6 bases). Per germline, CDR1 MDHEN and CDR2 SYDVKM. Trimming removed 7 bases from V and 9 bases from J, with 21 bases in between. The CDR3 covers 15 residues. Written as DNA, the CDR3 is TGTGCCAGCAAATATGGAGGGGGACCGGAGAAAAAACTGTTTTTT. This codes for CASKYGGGPEKKLFF.

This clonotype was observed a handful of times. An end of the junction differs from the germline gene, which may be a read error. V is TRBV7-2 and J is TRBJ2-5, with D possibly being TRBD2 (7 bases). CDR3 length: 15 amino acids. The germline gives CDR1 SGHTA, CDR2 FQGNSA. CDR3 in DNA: TGTGCCAGCACCTTAAGGCGGGGGCCCCAAGAGACCCAGTACTTC. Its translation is CASTLRRGPQETQYF.

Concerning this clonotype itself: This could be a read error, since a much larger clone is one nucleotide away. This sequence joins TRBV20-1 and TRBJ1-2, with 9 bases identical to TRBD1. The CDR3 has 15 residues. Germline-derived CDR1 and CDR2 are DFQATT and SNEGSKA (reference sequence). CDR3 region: CSARDPGQGLYGHTF. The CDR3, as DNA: TGCAGTGCTAGAGATCCGGGACAGGGCCTGTATGGCCACACCTTC.

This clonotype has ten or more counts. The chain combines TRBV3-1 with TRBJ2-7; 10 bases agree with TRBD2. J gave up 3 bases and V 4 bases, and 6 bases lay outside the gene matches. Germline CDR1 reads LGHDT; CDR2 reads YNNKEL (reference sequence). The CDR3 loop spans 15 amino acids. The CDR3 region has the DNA TGTGCCAGCAGCCTCCCGGGACTAGCGCTCTACGAGCAGTACTTC. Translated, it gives CASSLPGLALYEQYF.

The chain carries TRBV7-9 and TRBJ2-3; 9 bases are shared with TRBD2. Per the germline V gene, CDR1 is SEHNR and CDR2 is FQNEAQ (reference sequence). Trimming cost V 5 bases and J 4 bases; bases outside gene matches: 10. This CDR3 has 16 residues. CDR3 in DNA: TGTGCCAGCAGCGGGCGTTTAGCGGGAGTCTCAGATACGCAGTATTTT. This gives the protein CASSGRLAGVSDTQYF.

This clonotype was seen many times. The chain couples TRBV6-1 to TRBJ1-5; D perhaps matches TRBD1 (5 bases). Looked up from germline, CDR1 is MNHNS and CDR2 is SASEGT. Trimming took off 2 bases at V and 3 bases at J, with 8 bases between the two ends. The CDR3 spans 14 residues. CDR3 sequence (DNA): TGTGCCAGCAGTGAACAGGGTACCAATCAGCCCCAGCATTTT. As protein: CASSEQGTNQPQHF.

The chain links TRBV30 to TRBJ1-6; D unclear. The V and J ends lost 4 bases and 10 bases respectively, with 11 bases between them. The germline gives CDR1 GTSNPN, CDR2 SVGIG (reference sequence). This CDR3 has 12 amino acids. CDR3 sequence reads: CAWTLPFSPLHF. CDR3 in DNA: TGTGCCTGGACTCTACCCTTCTCACCCCTCCACTTT.

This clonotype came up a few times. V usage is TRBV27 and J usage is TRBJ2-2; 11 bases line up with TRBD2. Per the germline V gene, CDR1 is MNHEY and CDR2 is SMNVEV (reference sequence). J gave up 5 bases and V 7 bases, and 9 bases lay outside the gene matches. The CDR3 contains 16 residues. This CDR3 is CASTRLAGIGTGELFF. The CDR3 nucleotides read TGTGCCAGCACAAGACTAGCGGGAATTGGAACCGGGGAGCTGTTTTTT.

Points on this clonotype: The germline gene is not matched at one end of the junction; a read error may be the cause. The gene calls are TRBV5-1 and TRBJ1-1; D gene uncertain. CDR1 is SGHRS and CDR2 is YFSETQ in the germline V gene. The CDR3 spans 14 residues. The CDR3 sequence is CASSLFGDDTETFF. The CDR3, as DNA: TGCGCCAGTAGCTTGTTTGGGGATGACACTGAAACTTTCTTT.

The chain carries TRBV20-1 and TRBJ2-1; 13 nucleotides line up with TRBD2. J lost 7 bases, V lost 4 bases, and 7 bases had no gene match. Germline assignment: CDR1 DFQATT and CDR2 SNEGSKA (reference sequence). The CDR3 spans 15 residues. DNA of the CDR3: TGCAGTGCTACTTCGACTAGCGGGAGGCGGAATGAGCAGTTCTTC. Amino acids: CSATSTSGRRNEQFF.

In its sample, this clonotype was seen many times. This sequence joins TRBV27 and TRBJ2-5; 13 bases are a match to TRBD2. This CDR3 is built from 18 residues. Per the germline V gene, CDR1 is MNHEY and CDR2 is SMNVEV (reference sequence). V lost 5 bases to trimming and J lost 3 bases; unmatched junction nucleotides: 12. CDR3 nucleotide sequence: TGTGCCAGCAGTCCGAGACTAGCGGGAGGCCTATCCGAAGAGACCCAGTACTTC. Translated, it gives CASSPRLAGGLSEETQYF.

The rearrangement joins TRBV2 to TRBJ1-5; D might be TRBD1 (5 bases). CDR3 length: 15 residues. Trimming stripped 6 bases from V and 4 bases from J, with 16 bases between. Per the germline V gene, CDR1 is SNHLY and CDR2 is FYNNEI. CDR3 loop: CASRERDLGNQPQHF. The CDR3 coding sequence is TGTGCCAGCAGGGAGAGGGACTTAGGGAATCAGCCCCAGCATTTT. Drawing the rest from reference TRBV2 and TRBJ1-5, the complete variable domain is EPEVTQTPSHQVTQMGQEVILRCVPISNHLYFYWYRQILGQKVEFLVSFYNNEISEKSEIFDDQFSVERPDGSNFTLKIRSTKLEDSAMYFCASRERDLGNQPQHFGDGTRLSIL.

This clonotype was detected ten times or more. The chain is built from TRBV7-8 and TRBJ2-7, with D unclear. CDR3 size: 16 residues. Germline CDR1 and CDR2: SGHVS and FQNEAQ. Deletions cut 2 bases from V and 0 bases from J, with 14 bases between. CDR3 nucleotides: TGTGCCAGCAGCTTAAGGCCCCGCTCAATCTCCTACGAGCAGTACTTC. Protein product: CASSLRPRSISYEQYF.